This entry lists 28 T cell receptor beta chains sequenced from one sample in a study of blood T cell repertoires in COVID-19. Here immunoSEQ multiplex PCR was the method, and the copy in TCRdb shows in-frame clones only, minus some. This table holds approximately 130,000 clones, approximately 84% found once. The sample was peripheral blood. All receptors come from a human donor in a cohort sampled during active COVID-19.

This clone was counted only a few times. This chain links TRBV3-1 (or the pseudogene TRBV3-2) with TRBJ2-2; D might be TRBD1 (6 bases). The ends were cut back, 1 base at V and 4 bases at J, with 10 bases in the middle. Germline V CDR1 and CDR2: LGHDT, YNNKEL (reference sequence). The CDR3 length is 15 residues. The CDR3 nucleotides read TGTGCCAGCAGCCAAGTACAGGGAAGCACCGGGGAGCTGTTTTTT. Translation: CASSQVQGSTGELFF.

The chain is built from TRBV6-1 and TRBJ2-5, with 8 bases that match TRBD1. The germline CDR1 and CDR2 sequences are MNHNS and SASEGT. There are 15 residues in the CDR3. V lost 1 base, J lost 5 bases, and 6 bases stayed unmatched. CDR3 in DNA: TGTGCCAGCAGTGAAGGGGCCCGGACAGGGGAGACCCAGTACTTC. Its protein product is CASSEGARTGETQYF.

This clone turned up a few times. The J gene is TRBJ2-1, the V gene TRBV5-4; TRBD2 is a possible D gene (5 bases). Trimming pared 6 bases from V and 10 bases from J, leaving 17 bases between. This CDR3 spans 13 amino acids. The germline gives CDR1 SGHNT, CDR2 YYREEE (reference sequence). The CDR3 DNA sequence: TGTGCCAGCACCTACTCACTGAGGGAGGAGCAGTTCTTC. Its translation is CASTYSLREEQFF.

In its sample, this clone was seen once. This chain uses TRBV10-3 with TRBJ1-2; D possibly corresponds to TRBD1 (6 bases). V dropped 2 bases and J dropped 7 bases, with 11 bases sitting between them. Germline values: CDR1 ENHRY, CDR2 SYGVKD. This CDR3 region has 13 residues. CDR3 residues: CAISENRDRGYTF. CDR3 nucleotides: TGTGCCATCAGTGAGAACAGGGATCGTGGCTACACCTTC.

Comment on this clone: Other DNA sequences of this sample code for an identical CDR3. The CDR3 protein is CASSLGPYNEQFF. The CDR3 DNA reads as TGTGCCAGCAGTTTGGGCCCCTACAATGAGCAGTTCTTC. The chain recombines TRBV12-3 or TRBV12-4 with TRBJ2-1, with D hard to call. Between the trimmed V and J ends, which lost 3 bases and 2 bases, there was a span of 5 bases. This CDR3 is built from 13 residues.

V usage is TRBV19 and J usage is TRBJ2-7; 7 bases line up with TRBD1. Germline CDR1 reads LNHDA; CDR2 reads SQIVND (reference sequence). The CDR3 spans 13 residues. With 6 bases clipped from V and 4 bases from J, the junction kept 6 bases outside the gene matches. As DNA, the CDR3 is TGTGCCAGTAGCCCGGGACAGTTTTACGAGCAGTACTTC. Protein sequence: CASSPGQFYEQYF. The variable domain in full, with the rest retrieved from reference TRBV19 and TRBJ2-7, is DGGITQSPKYLFRKEGQNVTLSCEQNLNHDAMYWYRQDPGQGLRLIYYSQIVNDFQKGDIAEGYSVSREKKESFPLTVTSAQKNPTAFYLCASSPGQFYEQYFGPGTRLTVT.

A few counts support this clone. The chain has TRBV5-1 and TRBJ2-5; 14 bases match TRBD2. The V gene end was trimmed by 3 bases and the J gene end by 3 bases; junction bases not matched to a gene: 10. There are 18 residues in the CDR3. CDR1 is SGHRS and CDR2 is YFSETQ in the germline V gene. This CDR3 reads CASSSGLAGGGVKETQYF. As DNA, the CDR3 is TGCGCCAGCAGCTCCGGACTAGCGGGGGGCGGAGTGAAAGAGACCCAGTACTTC.

This clone was found once. This rearrangement joins TRBV11-3 to TRBJ2-7; 9 bases are a match to TRBD1. This CDR3 comprises 13 residues. The V and J ends lost 6 bases and 3 bases, in that order; junction bases with no gene match: 3. Per the germline V gene, CDR1 is SGHNT and CDR2 is YENEEA. The CDR3 region has the DNA TGTGCCAGCAGTTCGACAGGGGGCTACGAGCAGTACTTC. Protein: CASSSTGGYEQYF.

This clone appeared once. The chain combines TRBV7-8 with TRBJ2-1, with 8 bases fitting TRBD2. V lost 5 bases to trimming and J lost 0 bases; unmatched junction nucleotides: 6. The CDR3 is made up of 16 amino acids. Germline CDR1 SGHVS, CDR2 FQNEAQ. The CDR3 protein is CASSLRGGNSYNEQFF. CDR3 nucleotide sequence: TGTGCCAGCAGCCTCCGGGGGGGGAACTCCTACAATGAGCAGTTCTTC.

The CDR3 region is CAWRNTNYGYTF. The CDR3 DNA reads as TGTGCCTGGAGAAACACGAACTATGGCTACACCTTC. J is TRBJ1-2 and V is TRBV30; D unclear. Germline-derived CDR1 and CDR2 are GTSNPN and SVGIG (reference sequence). The germline V and J ends were trimmed by 3 bases and 2 bases, with 7 bases remaining between them. The CDR3 sequence is 12 residues long.

The rearrangement joins TRBV5-1 to TRBJ1-6; perhaps TRBD1 as D (6 bases). CDR3 length: 14 amino acids. The V gene's germline CDR1 is SGHRS and CDR2 YFSETQ. With 4 bases removed from V and 9 bases from J, the gap between germline ends came to 14 bases. CDR3 bases: TGCGCCAGCAGCAGGGAGGGGGGCGGTTCACCCCTCCACTTT. It translates to CASSREGGGSPLHF.

CDR3 amino acids: CATSSGRLFYNEQFF. The CDR3 DNA is TGTGCCACCTCTAGCGGGCGGCTTTTCTACAATGAGCAGTTCTTC. The rearrangement joins TRBV25-1 to TRBJ2-1; 8 nucleotides match TRBD2. This CDR3 region has 15 residues. In germline, CDR1 is MGHDK, CDR2 SYGVNS. The junction had 11 bases not matched to a gene; V was cut back by 10 bases and J by 3 bases. Complete variable domain (other parts from reference TRBV25-1 and TRBJ2-1): EADIYQTPRYLVIGTGKKITLECSQTMGHDKMYWYQQDPGMELHLIHYSYGVNSTEKGDLSSESTVSRIRTEHFPLTLESARPSHTSQYLCATSSGRLFYNEQFFGPGTRLTVL.

The chain joins TRBV3-1 (or the pseudogene TRBV3-2) to TRBJ2-7; D perhaps matches TRBD1 (5 bases). V was shortened by 4 bases and J by 2 bases, with 9 bases between the two germline ends. CDR1 is LGHDT and CDR2 is YNNKEL in the germline V gene (reference sequence). CDR3 length: 13 amino acids. The CDR3 DNA reads as TGTGCCAGCAGCCGAGCAGGGACCTACGAGCAGTACTTC. It codes for CASSRAGTYEQYF.

This chain uses TRBV4-1 with TRBJ2-7; no reliable D call. Germline lookup yields CDR1 MGHRA and CDR2 YSYEKL. This CDR3 has 16 amino acids. V lost 0 bases and J 0 bases, leaving 12 bases between the germline ends. CDR3 sequence reads: CASSQDRSLSSYEQYF. CDR3 coding DNA: TGCGCCAGCAGCCAAGATAGGTCACTAAGCTCCTACGAGCAGTACTTC.

This clone was counted only a few times. The V and J genes are TRBV4-1 and TRBJ1-1; D may be TRBD1 (5 bases). CDR3 length: 13 amino acids. V lost 4 bases and J lost 1, with 7 bases in between. Germline V gene sequence: CDR1 MGHRA, CDR2 YSYEKL. CDR3 bases: TGCGCCAGCAGCCGGACATGGAACACTGAAGCTTTCTTT. This encodes CASSRTWNTEAFF.

This clone appeared a few times. The chain has TRBV7-6 and TRBJ2-2; possibly TRBD1 for D (6 bases). CDR3 length equals 16 residues. V was cut by 0 bases and J by 4 bases, with 12 bases left in between. Germline lookup yields CDR1 SGHVS and CDR2 FNYEAQ. The CDR3 protein is CASSLAPGQTTGELFF. Written as DNA, the CDR3 is TGTGCCAGCAGCTTAGCCCCAGGACAGACCACCGGGGAGCTGTTTTTT.

This chain uses TRBV7-6 with TRBJ1-5; D not resolved. V was clipped by 5 bases and J by 7 bases, with 9 bases between them. This CDR3 is 12 amino acids long. From germline, CDR1 is SGHVS and CDR2 FNYEAQ. The CDR3 bases are TGTGCCAGCAGCCCCATCGCGCAGCCCCAGCATTTT. Translated, it gives CASSPIAQPQHF.

This chain joins TRBV2 and TRBJ1-2; 8 bases map to TRBD1. CDR1 and CDR2 from the germline V gene are SNHLY and FYNNEI. Trimming cost V 6 bases and J 3 bases; bases outside gene matches: 3. The CDR3 length is 13 residues. In nucleotides, the CDR3 is TGTGCCAGCAGCAAGGACAGGGACTATGGCTACACCTTC. Translation gives CASSKDRDYGYTF.

This chain uses TRBV30 with TRBJ2-5, with D possibly being TRBD2 (6 bases). V was clipped by 4 bases and J by 5 bases, with 20 bases between them. Germline CDR1 is GTSNPN and CDR2 is SVGIG (reference sequence). The CDR3 totals 15 residues. Here the CDR3 reads CAWKAYSGGRETQYF. The CDR3 DNA is TGTGCCTGGAAAGCCTACTCCGGGGGAAGGGAGACCCAGTACTTC.

The chain links TRBV29-1 to TRBJ1-1, with unresolved D. Germline V gene data show CDR1 as SQVTM and CDR2 as ANQGSEA. Trimming took off 7 bases at V and 1 base at J, with 10 bases between the two ends. This CDR3 comprises 12 residues. The CDR3 DNA is TGCAGCGGCCGGCGGGCGAACACTGAAGCTTTCTTT. Its protein product is CSGRRANTEAFF.

J is TRBJ1-1 and V is TRBV18, with a possible D match to TRBD1 (5 bases). Germline CDR1 and CDR2: KGHSH and LQKENI. There are 13 residues in the CDR3. V lost 9 bases and J lost 4, with 15 bases in between. The CDR3 DNA follows: TGTGCCAGTCGACGGGGGGTCGGCACTGAAGCTTTCTTT. It encodes CASRRGVGTEAFF.

The chain uses TRBV3-1 (or the pseudogene TRBV3-2) and TRBJ1-1, with unresolved D. The CDR3 totals 14 residues. The V gene lost 0 bases and the J gene lost 1 base, with 6 bases spanning the gap. CDR1 is LGHDT, CDR2 YNNKEL, per germline (reference sequence). CDR3 nucleotides: TGTGCCAGCAGCCAAGAGAACAAGAACACTGAAGCTTTCTTT. Its protein product is CASSQENKNTEAFF.

The chain uses TRBV5-4 and TRBJ2-7; D perhaps matches TRBD2 (6 bases). The length of the CDR3 is 12 residues. The germline gives CDR1 SGHNT, CDR2 YYREEE (reference sequence). Trimming cost V 2 bases and J 4 bases, with 7 bases left between them. DNA for the CDR3: TGTGCCAGCAGCTTCGGGGGTTACGAGCAGTACTTC. Protein product: CASSFGGYEQYF. Full variable domain (remainder filled in from reference TRBV5-4 and TRBJ2-7): ETGVTQSPTHLIKTRGQQVTLRCSSQSGHNTVSWYQQALGQGPQFIFQYYREEENGRGNFPPRFSGLQFPNYSSELNVNALELDDSALYLCASSFGGYEQYFGPGTRLTVT.

This clone was seen once. The chain recombines TRBV14 with TRBJ2-3; 8 nucleotides line up with TRBD2. Germline V lookup: CDR1 SGHDN, CDR2 FVKESK. The J segment lost 1 base and the V segment lost 1 base, leaving 1 base of the junction unmatched. The CDR3 extends over 15 amino acids. The CDR3 loop is CASSQGAGGTDTQYF. The CDR3 DNA reads as TGTGCCAGCAGCCAAGGAGCGGGGGGCACAGATACGCAGTATTTT.

The chain has TRBV29-1 and TRBJ2-7, with 10 bases identical to TRBD1. V lost 7 bases to trimming and J lost 6 bases; unmatched junction nucleotides: 6. The CDR3 loop spans 12 amino acids. In germline, CDR1 is SQVTM, CDR2 ANQGSEA. CDR3 nucleotides: TGCAGCGCACGGGGGGACAGGGGCGAGCAGTACTTC. This sequence encodes CSARGDRGEQYF.

The chain recombines TRBV6-5 with TRBJ1-1; D not resolved. V dropped 2 bases and J dropped 11 bases, with 18 bases sitting between them. In germline, CDR1 is MNHEY, CDR2 SVGAGI. The CDR3 extends over 14 amino acids. CDR3 nucleotide sequence: TGTGCCAGCAGTTACATCGAGGGTCGCTTGGGGGCTTTCTTT. Translating it yields CASSYIEGRLGAFF.

This chain joins TRBV2 and TRBJ2-7; 10 bases are shared with TRBD2. CDR3 length equals 14 residues. Germline assignment: CDR1 SNHLY and CDR2 FYNNEI. The V and J ends lost 8 bases and 2 bases, in that order; junction bases with no gene match: 6. The CDR3 DNA reads as TGTGCCAGCTTCTTAGGGACTAGCGCCTACGAGCAGTACTTC. Its protein product is CASFLGTSAYEQYF.

The chain combines TRBV18 with TRBJ2-3; D unresolved. Germline lookup yields CDR1 KGHSH and CDR2 LQKENI. This CDR3 comprises 12 residues. Between the trimmed V and J ends, which lost 3 bases and 4 bases, there was a span of 5 bases. Here the CDR3 reads CASSPFPDTQYF. CDR3 nucleotides: TGTGCCAGCTCACCCTTTCCAGATACGCAGTATTTT.